The 25 T cell receptor beta chains in this list originate from one sample, sequenced in a study of T cells in Graves' hyperthyroidism and ophthalmopathy (dated by TCRdb to the late 2010s). Libraries were built with multiplex PCR. This sample was sequenced with an Illumina HiSeq 2000. TCR beta CDR3 regions were amplified from RNA transcripts. A first-round RT-PCR of the TCR CDR3 used the HTBI primer set with the Qiagen OneStep RT-PCR kit. TCRdb reran the public reads through fastp at Q25 and MiXCR, keeping productive beta chains. Identical CDR3 proteins give one entry, which carries the most common genes and DNA. This sample gives over 550,000 distinct CDR3 sequences in total; approximately 15% of them show up just once. In total, the top ten clones hold around 19% of the sample. Source material: blood. Receptor source: a woman aged 18-30 years with Graves' hyperthyroidism.

In this sample, this clonotype turned up many times. V and J are TRBV7-2 and TRBJ1-2; D gene uncertain. CDR3 length: 11 residues. CDR1 and CDR2 (germline): SGHTA, FQGNSA. The germline V and J ends were trimmed by 3 bases and 8 bases, with 7 bases remaining between them. CDR3 DNA: TGTGCCAGCAGCTTGCGGGTCGGCTACACCTTC. It encodes CASSLRVGYTF.

The V call is TRBV18, the J call TRBJ2-7, with 8 bases that match TRBD1. This CDR3 has 16 residues. Unmatched junction bases numbered 15, after V lost 5 bases and J lost 6 bases. In germline, CDR1 is KGHSH, CDR2 LQKENI. This CDR3 is CASSSQSPTGGGEQYF. CDR3 nucleotide sequence: TGTGCCAGCTCATCACAAAGTCCAACAGGGGGAGGCGAGCAGTACTTC.

This clonotype came up a few times. The gene calls are TRBV10-3 and TRBJ1-2, with D possibly matching TRBD1 (5 bases). The CDR3 sequence is 16 residues long. V gave up 2 bases and J gave up 4 bases, with 17 bases separating them. Germline CDR1 ENHRY, CDR2 SYGVKD. The CDR3 is CAISEPEGASFYGYTF. In DNA, the CDR3 is TGTGCCATCAGTGAGCCTGAAGGGGCCTCATTCTATGGCTACACCTTC.

This clonotype has a count of ten or more. The CDR3 loop is CASSWGNDEQFF. CDR3 DNA sequence: TGTGCCAGCAGTTGGGGGAACGATGAGCAGTTCTTC. The chain is built from TRBV12-3 or TRBV12-4 and TRBJ2-1; D may match TRBD1 or TRBD2 (5 bases each). Trimming stripped 4 bases from V and 8 bases from J, with 9 bases between. CDR3 size: 12 residues.

The sample holds a few counts of this clonotype. This chain uses TRBV4-3 with TRBJ2-7; D is undetermined. Between the trimmed V and J ends, which lost 0 bases and 2 bases, there was a span of 14 bases. Germline V gene lookup returns CDR1 LGHNA and CDR2 YSLEER. The CDR3 runs 16 residues. CDR3 DNA sequence: TGCGCCAGCAGCCAAGACGCGTTCGCCCCGACCTACGAGCAGTACTTC. Its protein is CASSQDAFAPTYEQYF.

This clonotype occurred many times. The chain is built from TRBV6-5 and TRBJ1-5; D is unclear. The CDR3 sequence is 13 residues long. The V and J ends lost 7 bases and 1 base respectively, with 8 bases between them. Germline assignment: CDR1 MNHEY and CDR2 SVGAGI. CDR3 loop: CASNIESNQPQHF. The CDR3 nucleotides read TGTGCCAGCAATATAGAGAGCAATCAGCCCCAGCATTTT.

At least ten counts were recorded for this clonotype. CDR3 amino acids: CSARATGTGNNEQFF. The CDR3 DNA follows: TGCAGTGCTAGAGCAACCGGGACAGGAAACAATGAGCAGTTCTTC. V gene TRBV20-1 combines with J gene TRBJ2-1, with TRBD1 identical over 8 bases. CDR3 size: 15 residues. Germline values: CDR1 DFQATT, CDR2 SNEGSKA (reference sequence). The junction had 7 bases not matched to a gene; V was cut back by 1 base and J by 5 bases.

The chain couples TRBV29-1 to TRBJ2-3, with D uncertain. Germline lookup yields CDR1 SQVTM and CDR2 ANQGSEA. V lost 4 bases to trimming and J lost 2 bases, with 7 bases between them. The CDR3 loop spans 12 amino acids. The DNA for the CDR3 is TGCAGCGTTGTGGTTTTCACAGATACGCAGTATTTT. Translating it yields CSVVVFTDTQYF.

The chain recombines TRBV20-1 with TRBJ1-1; the D gene is possibly TRBD1 (5 bases). This CDR3 contains 14 residues. Trimming left V 1 base short and J 4 bases short, with 13 bases between. Germline CDR1 reads DFQATT; CDR2 reads SNEGSKA (reference sequence). The CDR3 loop reads CSARAEGGATEAFF. CDR3 bases: TGCAGTGCTAGAGCCGAAGGAGGGGCCACTGAAGCTTTCTTT.

This sequence joins TRBV5-6 and TRBJ2-5; TRBD1 matches 7 bases. The V and J ends lost 2 bases and 5 bases, in that order; junction bases with no gene match: 9. There are 15 residues in the CDR3. CDR1 is SGHDT, CDR2 YYEEEE, per germline. In DNA, the CDR3 is TGTGCCAGCAGCTTAGTTGACAGGGCAGTGGAGACCCAGTACTTC. Translation gives CASSLVDRAVETQYF.

As for this clonotype: A read error is possible here, since a much larger clone lies one base away. V and J are TRBV11-2 and TRBJ1-2; 7 positions agree with TRBD1. CDR3 length equals 15 residues. Germline V CDR1 and CDR2: SGHAT, FQNNGV. This CDR3 reads CASSYDYRDSYGFTF. The CDR3 DNA sequence: TGTGCCAGCAGCTATGATTACCGGGACAGCTATGGCTTCACCTTC.

This clonotype has at least ten counts. The genes are TRBV2 and TRBJ2-1; D tentatively fits TRBD1 or TRBD2 (6 bases each). Looked up from germline, CDR1 is SNHLY and CDR2 is FYNNEI. CDR3 size: 13 residues. V was pared by 7 bases and J by 4 bases, with 11 bases between. The DNA of the CDR3 is TGTGCCAGCAAGGGGGGCGAATACAATGAGCAGTTCTTC. Encoded protein: CASKGGEYNEQFF.

The V and J genes are TRBV18 and TRBJ1-5; D is ambiguous. The germline CDR1 and CDR2 sequences are KGHSH and LQKENI. The CDR3 is 16 amino acids. V lost 0 bases and J lost 2, with 11 bases in between. CDR3 DNA: TGTGCCAGCTCACCACCTCGGGTTATCGGCAATCAGCCCCAGCATTTT. Encoded protein: CASSPPRVIGNQPQHF.

This clonotype was detected many times. V gene TRBV20-1 combines with J gene TRBJ2-1; D not resolved. The CDR3 loop spans 13 amino acids. CDR1 DFQATT and CDR2 SNEGSKA come from the germline V gene (reference sequence). V lost 0 bases and J 7 bases, leaving 10 bases between the germline ends. The CDR3 bases are TGCAGTGCTAGAGATTTCACTACGAATGAGCAGTTCTTC. It codes for CSARDFTTNEQFF.

A few counts support this clonotype. The chain recombines TRBV7-2 with TRBJ1-5; D is possibly TRBD1 (6 bases). Germline CDR1 and CDR2: SGHTA and FQGNSA. The CDR3 sequence is 14 residues long. Between the trimmed V and J ends, which lost 5 bases and 7 bases, there was a span of 15 bases. The chain's CDR3 is CASSPGQSGQPQHF. CDR3 nucleotide sequence: TGTGCCAGCAGCCCCGGACAGTCCGGGCAGCCCCAGCATTTT.

The rearrangement uses TRBV19 and TRBJ1-1; D is possibly TRBD1 (5 bases). Germline V CDR1 and CDR2: LNHDA, SQIVND (reference sequence). The CDR3 covers 15 residues. Trimming shortened V by 7 bases and J by 0 bases, and 15 bases separated the two germline ends. The CDR3 nucleotides read TGTGCCAGTAATCCGCCAGGGCGAATGAACACTGAAGCTTTCTTT. Protein: CASNPPGRMNTEAFF.

This clonotype has ten or more counts. The chain joins TRBV19 to TRBJ1-1; tentatively, D is TRBD1 (6 bases). V was shortened by 4 bases and J by 4 bases, with 16 bases between the two germline ends. The germline gives CDR1 LNHDA, CDR2 SQIVND (reference sequence). This CDR3 is 15 amino acids long. Written as DNA, the CDR3 is TGTGCCAGTAGTAGCTCAGGGGCGGTCCTCACTGAAGCTTTCTTT. It specifies CASSSSGAVLTEAFF.

This clonotype was observed a handful of times. The J gene is TRBJ1-1, the V gene TRBV2; possibly TRBD1 for D (5 bases). V dropped 6 bases and J dropped 3 bases, with 17 bases sitting between them. The CDR3 extends over 15 amino acids. The germline V gene has CDR1 SNHLY and CDR2 FYNNEI. CDR3 sequence reads: CASRSLTGGDTEAFF. The DNA of the CDR3 is TGTGCCAGCAGATCCCTTACGGGGGGAGACACTGAAGCTTTCTTT.

This clonotype was seen only a few times. The gene calls are TRBV20-1 and TRBJ2-5, with a weak D call TRBD2 (6 bases). Germline V gene data show CDR1 as DFQATT and CDR2 as SNEGSKA (reference sequence). V lost 6 bases and J lost 5, with 13 bases in between. This CDR3 spans 12 amino acids. CDR3 amino acids: CSAAGGVETQYF. CDR3 bases: TGCAGTGCGGCCGGGGGAGTGGAGACCCAGTACTTC.

This chain connects TRBV6-1 to TRBJ2-7; 10 bases are shared with TRBD2. Unmatched junction bases numbered 0, after V lost 5 bases and J lost 5 bases. CDR3 length equals 12 residues. Germline V gives CDR1 MNHNS, CDR2 SASEGT. This chain's CDR3 is CASSTSGNEQYF. CDR3 in DNA: TGTGCCAGCAGTACTAGCGGGAACGAGCAGTACTTC.

The rearrangement uses TRBV9 and TRBJ2-7, with D perhaps TRBD2 (5 bases). CDR3 length: 15 residues. Per the germline V gene, CDR1 is SGDLS and CDR2 is YYNGEE. Trimming pared 0 bases from V and 2 bases from J, leaving 12 bases between. CDR3 sequence reads: CASSVGLAYAYEQYF. Written as DNA, the CDR3 is TGTGCCAGCAGCGTAGGGCTAGCTTATGCCTACGAGCAGTACTTC.

At least ten counts were recorded for this clonotype. The CDR3 protein is CASTPSDMNTEAFF. For the CDR3, the DNA is TGTGCCAGCACCCCAAGCGACATGAACACTGAAGCTTTCTTT. The V and J genes are TRBV3-1 and TRBJ1-1; D uncertain. The CDR3 extends over 14 amino acids. Germline-derived CDR1 and CDR2 are LGHDT and YNNKEL (reference sequence). The germline V and J ends were trimmed by 7 bases and 0 bases, with 12 bases remaining between them.

The chain joins TRBV2 to TRBJ2-3; 9 nucleotides line up with TRBD1. J gave up 4 bases and V 4 bases, and 6 bases lay outside the gene matches. This CDR3 has 15 residues. Per germline, CDR1 SNHLY and CDR2 FYNNEI. CDR3 sequence: CASSARTGASDTQYF. CDR3 DNA sequence: TGTGCCAGCAGTGCCCGGACAGGGGCCTCAGATACGCAGTATTTT.

This clonotype was recorded many times. V is TRBV28 and J is TRBJ2-5; TRBD2 might be the D (6 bases). The germline CDR1 and CDR2 sequences are MDHEN and SYDVKM. The CDR3 covers 15 residues. Deletions cut 2 bases from V and 1 base from J, with 11 bases between. The CDR3: CASSLMVAVQETQYF. CDR3 sequence (DNA): TGTGCCAGCAGTTTAATGGTAGCGGTCCAAGAGACCCAGTACTTC.

This clonotype was observed many times. The chain employs TRBV7-2 and TRBJ2-5; D not certain. The CDR3 contains 14 residues. Trimming cost V 4 bases and J 2 bases, with 11 bases left between them. The germline CDR1 and CDR2 sequences are SGHTA and FQGNSA. The CDR3 loop reads CASSSGWRQETQYF. In DNA, the CDR3 is TGTGCCAGCAGCTCTGGCTGGCGGCAAGAGACCCAGTACTTC.